This section outlines one T cell receptor beta chain sequence together with its context. What it binds is not known. Sequenced by immunoSEQ multiplex PCR; TCRdb stores in-frame clones only, minus some. The data contain more than 30,000 clones, roughly 90% of them singletons. The source of the sample is a study of graft-versus-host responses after intestinal transplantation. Study in general: Anti-thymocyte globulin served as induction for all recipients, who then took tacrolimus and steroids for three to four years.

Whole-study findings and limits: Graft-versus-host to host-versus-graft clonal ratios in allografts were high in patients with graft-donor T cell macrochimerism. Detected in recipient marrow were GvH clones, some of which were first observed in ileum or blood. Early after transplant, HvG declines were associated with peak levels of circulating GvH clones.

Germline CDR1 reads MGHRA; CDR2 reads YSYEKL. The CDR3 is 16 residues long. V trimming: 0 bases; J trimming: 6 bases; junction bases outside the gene matches: 9. Intraepithelial and lamina propria lymphocytes were released after the graft tissue was processed. The chain couples TRBV4-1 to TRBJ2-5; 8 nucleotides match TRBD1. The material was ileum tissue, obtained 200 to 210 days after intestinal transplant. The sequence was collected from a human patient who received an intestinal transplant, so some T cells may come from the graft donor. In DNA form, the CDR3 reads TGCGCCAGCAGCCAAGAAGTGATGGACAGGGCACAGACCCAGTACTTC. Translated: CASSQEVMDRAQTQYF.